This T cell receptor (beta chain) was sequenced for a study of T cell responses to AZD1222 COVID-19 vaccine. On this clone itself: Its target is unknown.

Study-level points and caveats: It was only 6 or 7 AZD1222 recipients who were seropositive at baseline.

Some clones are missing from TCRdb's copy, which holds only in-frame ones; the method was immunoSEQ multiplex PCR. The data contain fewer than 200,000 clones, 75% to 90% of them seen just once; the ten biggest clones take up roughly 4%. Germline V gene sequence: CDR1 KGHDR, CDR2 SFDVKD. The ends were cut back, 4 bases at V and 6 bases at J, with 14 bases in the middle. The CDR3 runs to 14 residues. The starting material was peripheral blood, obtained 28 days after the second dose of the MenACWY control vaccine. The chain recombines TRBV24-1 with TRBJ1-1; D is possibly TRBD1 (5 bases). The sequence came from an adult who received the MenACWY meningococcal vaccine as a control. CDR3 sequence reads: CATSDRGWGSEAFF. CDR3 bases: TGTGCCACCAGTGACCGAGGGTGGGGCTCTGAAGCTTTCTTT.